These 8 T cell receptor beta chains originate from one sample sequenced in a study of T cell responses to AZD1222 COVID-19 vaccine. Assay: immunoSEQ multiplex PCR; the TCRdb copy retains only in-frame clones and omits some. Counted here are just over 150,000 clones, 85% to 95% occurring once; the ten biggest clones make up approximately 1.6%. The source material was peripheral blood, sampled 28 days after the second AZD1222 dose. The receptors stem from an adult who received the AZD1222 COVID-19 vaccine.

V and J are TRBV27 and TRBJ2-1, with a tentative D call TRBD2 (7 bases). The CDR3 contains 18 residues. V shed 4 bases and J shed 3 bases, with 22 bases lying between them. The germline gives CDR1 MNHEY, CDR2 SMNVEV (reference sequence). The CDR3 is CASSWGRGRESYYNEQFF. The CDR3 coding sequence is TGTGCCAGCAGTTGGGGCCGGGGGCGGGAGAGCTACTACAATGAGCAGTTCTTC.

The genes are TRBV25-1 and TRBJ1-6; D is undetermined. Germline V gene lookup returns CDR1 MGHDK and CDR2 SYGVNS. This CDR3 comprises 13 residues. Trimming stripped 6 bases from V and 14 bases from J, with 17 bases between. In DNA, the CDR3 is TGTGCCAGCAGCCGGACCGGGTCTGGCACCCTCCACTTT. It specifies CASSRTGSGTLHF.

This clone has only one observation. J is TRBJ2-5 and V is TRBV9; TRBD2 matches 9 bases. Trimming at V came to 4 bases and at J to 4 bases, leaving 14 bases not matched to a gene. CDR1 and CDR2 from the germline V gene are SGDLS and YYNGEE. CDR3 length: 17 amino acids. The CDR3 DNA reads as TGTGCCAGCAGCCTGGGGCTAGCGGGGAGGGGTGGAGAGACCCAGTACTTC. It translates to CASSLGLAGRGGETQYF.

With regard to this clone: Mismatch with germline at one junction end may stem from a read error. The CDR3 region is CASNQRTGAHPTF. The CDR3 nucleotides are TGTGCCAGCAACCAACGGACAGGAGCTCATCCCACCTTC. The chain uses TRBV3-1 (or the pseudogene TRBV3-2) and TRBJ1-2, with 7 bases aligning to TRBD1. The CDR3 is 13 amino acids. Germline values: CDR1 LGHDT, CDR2 YNNKEL (reference sequence).

The CDR3 here is CASSLAGASDEQYF. CDR3 nucleotide sequence: TGTGCCAGCAGCCTCGCGGGGGCTTCCGACGAGCAGTACTTC. The chain combines TRBV7-9 with TRBJ2-7, with D maybe TRBD2 (7 bases). V gave up 5 bases and J gave up 5 bases, with 16 bases separating them. Germline CDR1 reads SEHNR; CDR2 reads FQNEAQ (reference sequence). The CDR3 is made up of 14 amino acids.

This clone has just one count. This chain uses TRBV18 with TRBJ2-1; 9 nucleotides agree with TRBD1. Germline V gives CDR1 KGHSH, CDR2 LQKENI. There are 15 residues in the CDR3. Trimming at V came to 6 bases and at J to 2 bases, leaving 5 bases not matched to a gene. CDR3 nucleotides: TGTGCCAGCTCGTCAGGGACAGGGACCTACAATGAGCAGTTCTTC. Its protein product is CASSSGTGTYNEQFF.

The chain uses TRBV24-1 and TRBJ2-3; 8 bases align to TRBD1. The CDR3 has 18 amino acids. Per germline, CDR1 KGHDR and CDR2 SFDVKD. V lost 7 bases to trimming and J lost 1 base; unmatched junction nucleotides: 15. The CDR3 DNA follows: TGTGCCACCAGACCCAAACGCAAGGCAGGGGGCCGCACAGATACGCAGTATTTT. Residues: CATRPKRKAGGRTDTQYF.

The V and J genes are TRBV6-5 and TRBJ1-1; D remains ambiguous. V shed 2 bases and J shed 0 bases, with 10 bases lying between them. This CDR3 has 15 amino acids. CDR1 and CDR2 from the germline V gene are MNHEY and SVGAGI. The CDR3 DNA follows: TGTGCCAGCAGTTACCTGCGTGGGGTGAACACTGAAGCTTTCTTT. Encoded protein: CASSYLRGVNTEAFF.